These 15 T cell receptor beta chains came from one sample sequenced in a study of blood T cell repertoires in COVID-19 (dated by TCRdb to 2018 to 2021). Libraries came from the immunoSEQ multiplex PCR assay. TCRdb holds this immuneACCESS table with in-frame rearrangements only. Some clones are missing; in checked studies, unresolved V genes explain under half, and the rest has no known cause. This sample has roughly 69,000 clones in its table, and roughly 84% of those were observed once. 5.5% to 8% of the sample is in the top ten clones. Sequenced material: peripheral blood. All receptors come from a man in his fifties or sixties with active COVID-19.

CDR3 sequence: CSGAGTGSNEQFF. The CDR3 DNA follows: TGCAGCGGCGCCGGGACAGGGAGCAATGAGCAGTTCTTC. The chain combines TRBV29-1 with TRBJ2-1, with TRBD1 matching over 9 bases. Germline loops: CDR1 SQVTM, CDR2 ANQGSEA. Trimming cost V 7 bases and J 6 bases; bases outside gene matches: 7. CDR3 length equals 13 residues.

This clone has more than one count but fewer than ten. The gene calls are TRBV27 and TRBJ2-7; TRBD2 matches 7 bases. Per the germline V gene, CDR1 is MNHEY and CDR2 is SMNVEV (reference sequence). Losses at the gene ends were 2 bases for V and 5 bases for J; bases not matched to a gene: 9. The CDR3 length is 15 residues. The CDR3 protein is CASSLRAGATDEQYF. The CDR3 DNA sequence: TGTGCCAGCAGTTTACGGGCGGGAGCCACGGACGAGCAGTACTTC.

V and J are TRBV5-5 and TRBJ2-2; TRBD2 might be the D (6 bases). The CDR3 totals 16 residues. Looked up from germline, CDR1 is SGHKS and CDR2 is YYEKEE (reference sequence). Trimming removed 7 bases from V and 1 base from J, with 17 bases in between. In DNA form, the CDR3 reads TGTGCCAGCGGCGGGACCCCTGGGGGGAACACCGGGGAGCTGTTTTTT. This encodes CASGGTPGGNTGELFF.

The rearrangement joins TRBV5-6 to TRBJ2-3; 8 bases agree with TRBD2. CDR3 length: 16 residues. The germline V gene has CDR1 SGHDT and CDR2 YYEEEE. J was trimmed by 0 bases and V by 3 bases; bases with no gene match: 6. CDR3 nucleotides: TGTGCCAGCAGCTCCTTAGCGGGATTAAGCACAGATACGCAGTATTTT. Translating gives CASSSLAGLSTDTQYF.

V gene TRBV19 combines with J gene TRBJ1-2; D not resolved. Germline V gene data show CDR1 as LNHDA and CDR2 as SQIVND (reference sequence). V shed 7 bases and J shed 4 bases, with 16 bases lying between them. The CDR3 runs to 14 residues. This CDR3 reads CASNTQDVSYGYTF. DNA for the CDR3: TGTGCCAGTAACACTCAGGATGTGAGCTATGGCTACACCTTC.

V gene TRBV6-5 combines with J gene TRBJ2-7; a possible D gene is TRBD1 (6 bases). The CDR3 runs to 14 residues. V was clipped by 4 bases and J by 4 bases, with 14 bases between them. Germline-derived CDR1 and CDR2 are MNHEY and SVGAGI. CDR3 protein: CASSSPGVSYEQYF. In nucleotides, the CDR3 is TGTGCCAGCAGTTCTCCAGGGGTTTCGTACGAGCAGTACTTC.

The CDR3 nucleotides read TGTGCCAGCAGTTTAAGGCTGGGGGGGGACCTCTACAATGAGCAGTTCTTC. This gives the protein CASSLRLGGDLYNEQFF. This rearrangement joins TRBV28 to TRBJ2-1, with TRBD2 matching over 7 bases. Germline trimming cut 2 bases from V and 3 bases from J; bases unmatched to any gene: 10. CDR1 and CDR2 from the germline V gene are MDHEN and SYDVKM. CDR3 length: 17 amino acids.

The chain is built from TRBV6-5 and TRBJ2-7; possible D gene TRBD2, 6 bases. The CDR3 totals 15 residues. Germline CDR1 reads MNHEY; CDR2 reads SVGAGI. The ends were cut back, 2 bases at V and 0 bases at J, with 11 bases in the middle. CDR3 coding DNA: TGTGCCAGCAGTTACAACTGGCGGGACTCCTACGAGCAGTACTTC. Translated, it gives CASSYNWRDSYEQYF.

J is TRBJ2-3 and V is TRBV15, with 10 bases lining up with TRBD2. Germline V gives CDR1 LNHNV, CDR2 YYDKDF (reference sequence). The junction had 3 bases not matched to a gene; V was cut back by 4 bases and J by 5 bases. There are 14 residues in the CDR3. The DNA of the CDR3 is TGTGCCACCAGCACCCTAGCGGGAGTAGATACGCAGTATTTT. Residues: CATSTLAGVDTQYF.

The chain is built from TRBV6-4 and TRBJ2-1, with D perhaps TRBD1 (7 bases). The CDR3 contains 15 residues. Germline V gives CDR1 MRHNA, CDR2 SNTAGT. V lost 4 bases and J lost 0, with 10 bases in between. Here the CDR3 reads CASSGQGGSYNEQFF. The CDR3 coding sequence is TGTGCCAGCAGTGGCCAGGGGGGCTCCTACAATGAGCAGTTCTTC.

The V call is TRBV11-3, the J call TRBJ1-3; a possible D gene is TRBD1 (5 bases). Germline lookup yields CDR1 SGHNT and CDR2 YENEEA. V gave up 8 bases and J gave up 8 bases, with 22 bases separating them. The CDR3 has 15 amino acids. The DNA of the CDR3 is TGTGCCAGCCAACCGGCGAACCAACAAGGGGACACCATATATTTT. It yields the protein CASQPANQQGDTIYF.

This sequence joins TRBV5-6 and TRBJ2-7, with TRBD1 matching 8 bases. J lost 1 base, V lost 4 bases, and 4 bases had no gene match. Germline CDR1 SGHDT, CDR2 YYEEEE. The CDR3 loop spans 14 amino acids. The CDR3 DNA reads as TGTGCCAGCAGCCCAGGACAGGGATCCTACGAGCAGTACTTC. It yields the protein CASSPGQGSYEQYF.

The J gene is TRBJ1-4, the V gene TRBV7-8; TRBD1 matches 7 bases. V lost 3 bases to trimming and J lost 4 bases; unmatched junction nucleotides: 2. This CDR3 comprises 14 residues. CDR1 SGHVS and CDR2 FQNEAQ come from the germline V gene. CDR3 residues: CASSFNRGNEKLFF. The CDR3 nucleotides are TGTGCCAGCAGCTTTAACAGGGGTAATGAAAAACTGTTTTTT.

The V call is TRBV7-6, the J call TRBJ2-5; a possible D gene is TRBD2 (6 bases). V lost 5 bases, J lost 1 base, and 14 bases lay in between. Germline loops: CDR1 SGHVS, CDR2 FNYEAQ. CDR3 length: 15 residues. The CDR3, as DNA: TGTGCCAGCAGCGGGGTGGGGGGACTCCAAGAGACCCAGTACTTC. It translates to CASSGVGGLQETQYF.

The J gene is TRBJ2-7, the V gene TRBV15, with 8 bases identical to TRBD2. This CDR3 contains 14 residues. V lost 5 bases and J lost 0; bases outside the gene matches: 3. The germline V gene has CDR1 LNHNV and CDR2 YYDKDF (reference sequence). The CDR3 sequence: CATSLRGGSYEQYF. DNA for the CDR3: TGTGCCACCAGCCTCCGGGGGGGCTCCTACGAGCAGTACTTC.